This T cell receptor (beta chain) was identified during a study of blood T cell repertoires in COVID-19. After removal of 0 bases from V and 8 bases from J, the junction contained 8 bases not matched to a gene. The V gene's germline CDR1 is SGDLS and CDR2 YYNGEE. The CDR3 has 16 residues. Only in-frame clones appear in the TCRdb table, and some are missing; sequencing was by immunoSEQ multiplex PCR. The table lists roughly 53,000 clones, just over 85% of them singletons. The V and J genes are TRBV9 and TRBJ2-3; 11 bases fit TRBD2. Source material: peripheral blood. This receptor was obtained from an elderly man with acute or convalescent COVID-19. The CDR3 spells CASSVELAGAEGTQYF. The CDR3 coding sequence is TGTGCCAGCAGCGTAGAACTAGCGGGGGCGGAGGGTACGCAGTATTTT.